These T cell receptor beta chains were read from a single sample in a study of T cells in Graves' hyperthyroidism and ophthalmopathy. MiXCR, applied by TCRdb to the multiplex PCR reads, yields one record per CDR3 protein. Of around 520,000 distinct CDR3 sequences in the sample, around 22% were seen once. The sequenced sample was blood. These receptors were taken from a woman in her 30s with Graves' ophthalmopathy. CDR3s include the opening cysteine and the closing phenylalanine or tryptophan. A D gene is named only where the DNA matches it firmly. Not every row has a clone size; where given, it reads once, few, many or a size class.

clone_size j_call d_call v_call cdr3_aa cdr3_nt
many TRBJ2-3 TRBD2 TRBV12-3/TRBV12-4 CASRLLAGATDTQYF TGTGCCAGCCGACTACTAGCGGGGGCCACAGATACGCAGTATTTT
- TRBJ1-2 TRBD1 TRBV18 CASRLGQGNYGYTF TGTGCCAGCCGATTGGGACAGGGAAACTATGGCTACACCTTC
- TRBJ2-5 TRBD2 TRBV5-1 CASSPGLAGRETQYF TGCGCCAGCAGCCCGGGACTAGCGGGACGGGAGACCCAGTACTTC
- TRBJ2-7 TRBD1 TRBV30 CAWSATRTGHEQYF TGTGCCTGGAGTGCTACCAGGACAGGGCACGAGCAGTACTTC
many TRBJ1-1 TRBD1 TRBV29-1 CSVTLQGPNTEAFF TGCAGCGTTACCTTACAGGGGCCGAACACTGAAGCTTTCTTT
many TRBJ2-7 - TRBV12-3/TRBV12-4 CASNSWRAHEQYF TGTGCCAGTAATTCGTGGCGGGCCCACGAGCAGTACTTC
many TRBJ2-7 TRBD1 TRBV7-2 CATRTGLYEQYF TGTGCCACCAGGACAGGCCTCTACGAGCAGTACTTC
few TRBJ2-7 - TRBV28 CASSLLLAYEQYF TGTGCCAGCAGTTTATTGCTAGCCTACGAGCAGTACTTC
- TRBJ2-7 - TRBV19 CASSIPGDSYEQYF TGTGCCAGTAGTATCCCAGGTGACTCCTACGAGCAGTACTTC
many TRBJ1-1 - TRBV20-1 CSAAVNTEAFF TGCAGTGCTGCAGTGAACACTGAAGCTTTCTTT
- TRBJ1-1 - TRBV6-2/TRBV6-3 CASRLGAFWTEAFF TGTGCCAGCAGGCTGGGAGCTTTTTGGACTGAAGCTTTCTTT
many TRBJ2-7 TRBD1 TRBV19 CATQGTGDYEQYF TGTGCCACCCAGGGAACAGGGGACTACGAGCAGTACTTC
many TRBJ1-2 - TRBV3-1 CASSQEWPPTVNYGYTF TGTGCCAGCAGCCAAGAATGGCCCCCGACAGTTAACTATGGCTACACCTTC
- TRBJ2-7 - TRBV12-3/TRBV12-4 CASSDGDRMNEQYF TGTGCCAGCAGCGATGGAGACAGGATGAACGAGCAGTACTTC
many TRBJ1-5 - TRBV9 CASSVQGGMPQHF TGTGCCAGCAGCGTACAGGGCGGCATGCCCCAGCATTTT
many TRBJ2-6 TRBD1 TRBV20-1 CSASPTTGLFSGANVLTF TGCAGTGCTAGTCCGACGACAGGGTTATTTTCTGGGGCCAACGTCCTGACTTTC
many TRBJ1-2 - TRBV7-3 CASSPGRLPLNPNYGYTF TGTGCCAGCAGCCCGGGCCGTCTTCCGCTAAACCCTAACTATGGCTACACCTTC
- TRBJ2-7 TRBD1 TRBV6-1 CASRTTDRAREYF TGTGCCAGCAGAACAACAGACAGGGCCCGGGAGTACTTC
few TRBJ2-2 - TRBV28 CASSLLRLVVDTGELFF TGTGCCAGCAGTTTACTTCGACTAGTAGTGGACACCGGGGAGCTGTTTTTT
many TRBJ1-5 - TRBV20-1 CSARVAPDSSNQPQHF TGCAGTGCTAGAGTCGCCCCGGACAGTAGCAATCAGCCCCAGCATTTT
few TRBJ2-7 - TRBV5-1 CASSLDVGVTYEQYF TGCGCCAGCAGCTTGGATGTCGGGGTAACCTACGAGCAGTACTTC
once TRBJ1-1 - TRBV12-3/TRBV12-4 CASTPGGSEAFF TGTGCCAGCACCCCTGGGGGCTCTGAAGCTTTCTTT
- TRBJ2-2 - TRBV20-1 CSVGARGDGELFF TGCAGTGTAGGCGCCAGGGGGGACGGGGAGCTGTTTTTT
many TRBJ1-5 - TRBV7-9 CASSLGFGPQHF TGTGCCAGCAGCCTCGGGTTCGGGCCCCAGCATTTT
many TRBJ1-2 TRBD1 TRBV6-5 CASTLMTGDYGYTF TGTGCCAGCACCTTGATGACAGGGGACTATGGCTACACCTTC
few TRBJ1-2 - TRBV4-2 CASSQERQGKGGYTF TGTGCCAGCAGCCAAGAGCGGCAGGGGAAAGGTGGCTACACCTTC
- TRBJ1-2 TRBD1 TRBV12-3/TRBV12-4 CASSFRQGSGYTF TGTGCCAGCAGTTTCCGACAGGGCAGTGGCTACACCTTC
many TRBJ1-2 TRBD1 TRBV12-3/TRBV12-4 CASSLAQGQVYGYTF TGTGCCAGCAGTTTAGCACAGGGACAGGTCTATGGCTACACCTTC
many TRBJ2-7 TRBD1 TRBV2 CASSETGVFDEQYF TGTGCCAGCAGTGAGACAGGGGTATTCGACGAGCAGTACTTC
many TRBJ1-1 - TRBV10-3 CAISEYGSNTEAFF TGTGCCATCAGTGAGTATGGTTCGAACACTGAAGCTTTCTTT
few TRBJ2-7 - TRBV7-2 CASSLFVTFLGEQYF TGTGCCAGCAGCTTATTCGTGACCTTCCTTGGCGAGCAGTACTTC
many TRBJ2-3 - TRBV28 CASSFIAGFGTDTQYF TGTGCCAGCAGTTTTATTGCGGGTTTCGGCACAGATACGCAGTATTTT
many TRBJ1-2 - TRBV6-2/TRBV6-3 CASSYSIGTGKVYGYTF TGTGCCAGCAGTTACTCGATCGGGACGGGAAAAGTCTATGGCTACACCTTC
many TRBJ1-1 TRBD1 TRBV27 CASSLTLTGYNTEAFF TGTGCCAGCAGTTTAACCTTGACAGGGTACAACACTGAAGCTTTCTTT
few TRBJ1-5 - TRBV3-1 CASSHSQGLRNQPQHF TGTGCCAGCAGCCACTCTCAGGGACTACGCAATCAGCCCCAGCATTTT
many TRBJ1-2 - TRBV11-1 CATEHTVTEWDYGYTF TGTGCCACCGAACACACCGTTACGGAATGGGACTATGGCTACACCTTC
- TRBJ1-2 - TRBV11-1 CASSPLRGGLNYGYTF TGTGCCAGCAGCCCCCTCCGGGGAGGCCTTAACTATGGCTACACCTTC
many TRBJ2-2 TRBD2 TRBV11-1 CASSLAASGVTGELFF TGTGCCAGCAGCTTAGCAGCTAGCGGGGTCACCGGGGAGCTGTTTTTT
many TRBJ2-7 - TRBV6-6 CASGYSGDINYEQYF TGTGCCAGCGGATACTCTGGGGACATCAACTACGAGCAGTACTTC
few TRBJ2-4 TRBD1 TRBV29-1 CSVRGLGAWGGKNIKYF TGCAGCGTGAGGGGGCTTGGCGCGTGGGGCGGCAAAAACATTAAGTACTTC
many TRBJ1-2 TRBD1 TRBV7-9 CASSLIGDSEDGYGYTF TGTGCCAGCAGCTTAATTGGGGACAGTGAGGACGGCTATGGCTACACCTTC